These 5 T cell receptor beta chains share one sample of origin, sequenced in a study of cytomegalovirus exposure and HLA in healthy donors. PCR involved 60 Vbeta and 13 Jbeta primers. Assay: immunoSEQ multiplex PCR; the TCRdb copy retains only in-frame clones and omits some. The sample holds some 200,000 clones; around 80% are singletons and the top ten take roughly 1.5%. The sample was PBMCs. The receptors originated from a man in his fifties or sixties in good health and CMV-seronegative.

The V gene is TRBV5-1, the J gene TRBJ1-6; possible D gene TRBD1, 5 bases. Trimming took 4 bases from V and 10 from J, leaving 21 bases between them. From germline, CDR1 is SGHRS and CDR2 YFSETQ. CDR3 length equals 16 residues. As DNA, the CDR3 is TGCGCCAGCAGCCTGTCAGGCACAGGCCCAGACTCACCCCTCCACTTT. Amino acids: CASSLSGTGPDSPLHF.

V is TRBV9 and J is TRBJ2-3; D gene unclear. Germline V gene sequence: CDR1 SGDLS, CDR2 YYNGEE. Trimming stripped 7 bases from V and 5 bases from J, with 11 bases between. This CDR3 spans 12 amino acids. CDR3 protein: CASGPHRDTQYF. CDR3 nucleotides: TGTGCCAGCGGGCCACACAGAGATACGCAGTATTTT.

This clone showed up just a few times. The J gene is TRBJ1-5, the V gene TRBV6-5; D perhaps matches TRBD1 (5 bases). Trimming cost V 6 bases and J 5 bases, with 17 bases left between them. From germline, CDR1 is MNHEY and CDR2 SVGAGI. This CDR3 is built from 15 residues. DNA of the CDR3: TGTGCCAGCAGAAGGGGCAGGAGAAAAGATCAGCCCCAGCATTTT. It specifies CASRRGRRKDQPQHF.

J is TRBJ2-3 and V is TRBV27; no clear D gene. Germline CDR1 MNHEY, CDR2 SMNVEV (reference sequence). V was pared by 3 bases and J by 2 bases, with 15 bases between. The CDR3 runs 16 residues. CDR3 sequence reads: CASSLSTASPTDTQYF. Here the CDR3 DNA reads TGTGCCAGCAGTTTGTCCACTGCAAGCCCCACAGATACGCAGTATTTT.

The count of this clone is one. V usage is TRBV19 and J usage is TRBJ2-1, with TRBD2 identical over 12 bases. V lost 5 bases and J lost 3; bases outside the gene matches: 20. Germline V gene lookup returns CDR1 LNHDA and CDR2 SQIVND (reference sequence). This CDR3 contains 21 residues. The CDR3 protein is CASSFSSTGLAGTPYYNEQFF. The CDR3 DNA is TGTGCCAGTAGTTTTTCCTCTACGGGACTAGCGGGTACACCATACTACAATGAGCAGTTCTTC.